The entry below gives a single TCR beta chain sequence along with its context. Its antigen has not been determined. Per-nucleotide qualities are absent, and no much larger clonotype sits a single base away. The library was built by means of the immunoSEQ multiplex PCR assay. The multiplex PCR relied on a mix of 60 forward primers for TCR Vbeta segments and 13 reverse primers for TCR Jbeta segments. Amplification of the CDR3 region of rearranged TCR beta genes was performed with a multiplex PCR assay on genomic DNA. On the Illumina HiSeq System, the amplified TCR beta libraries were sequenced as 87-base-pair reads. In the original analysis: In a later analysis, some 80 million unique TCR beta chains were counted across the approximately 640 repertoires, and roughly 11 million of these chains were shared by at least two donors. A nearest-neighbor algorithm error-corrected the raw reads and collapsed the reads into unique sequences, merging closely related sequences to remove PCR and sequencing errors. V, D and J gene segments were assigned by aligning CDR3 sequences to IMGT reference sequences. Each retained sequence needed at least a six-nucleotide match to both a V gene segment and a J gene segment. Rearrangements were classified as productive when the CDR3 lacked stop codons and remained in frame with V and J, and all other rearrangements were classified as non-productive. CDR3 was defined by IMGT convention, running from the second conserved V-encoded cysteine to the conserved J-encoded phenylalanine. In an earlier analysis of around 640 of the donors, sequences lacking an unambiguous match to a single V gene segment were excluded. An earlier analysis of 500 to 700 of the donors classified V segments as functional when productive rearrangements were above 56.7% and as segregating when the standard deviation between donors was above 5%. A statistical classification framework was developed to diagnose cytomegalovirus status using the catalog of TCR beta chain sequences. A later analysis assigned V and J genes by comparing TCR nucleotide sequences with IMGT/GENE-DB human TR gene sequences. A later analysis assigned CDR3 sequences and most-parsimonious VDJ recombination scenarios with the TCRdist pipeline. In a later analysis, every TCR beta chain was defined by the combination of its CDR3 amino acid sequence and its V-gene family, and reads without a unique V-gene family were dropped. To address suspected cross-contamination and a sequencing artifact, a later analysis removed approximately 590 highly shared, low-generation-probability nucleotide sequences. A later analysis calculated a clonal expansion index for each public chain from normalized within-repertoire ranks of inferred template counts. In a later analysis, generation probabilities were computed with a VDJ recombination model fitted to out-of-frame rearrangements, and the resulting probabilities were checked against IGoR. A later analysis scored TCR-TCR, TCR-HLA and TCR-CMV co-occurrence with hypergeometric tests, applying a repertoire-size bias correction to TCR pairs. A later analysis estimated false discovery rates by permuting HLA or CMV assignments 20 times. A later analysis grouped co-occurring TCRs with DBSCAN, adding TCRdist sequence similarity when clustering within HLA-allele-positive subsets. Repertoires with fewer than 30,000 or more than 120,000 public chains were left out of co-occurrence clustering, as were four to six repertoires with anomalous nucleotide sharing. This immuneACCESS table, as held by TCRdb, lists in-frame sequences with V and J called but not all clones. Of the missing ones, under half trace to an unresolved V gene in checked studies; the others have no known cause. That table gives V, J and clone size, and the DNA gave D and trimming. This sample gives approximately 86,000 clones in total; around three quarters of them show up just once. Of the sample, about 8% falls within the top ten clones.

The data derive from a study of cytomegalovirus exposure and HLA in healthy donors (dated by TCRdb to 2016 to 2017). Background for the entire study: In an earlier analysis of several hundred of the donors, under 300 Gb of sequence data and just under 120 million unique TCR beta sequences from roughly 200 million T cells were reported. Donor age, sex, ethnicity and CMV serostatus were collected together with the repertoire data. In an earlier analysis of over 550 of the donors, high-throughput TCR beta sequencing was used to judge whether each TCR beta V gene segment behaved as functional or pseudogenic. The study aimed to test whether cataloging public T cell receptors could reveal signatures of past pathogen exposure. A later analysis re-analyzed previously published TCR beta repertoires from several hundred donors and added high-resolution HLA genotyping to study TCR occurrence patterns. All discovery cohort repertoires had been generated on a single sequencing platform. Typing coverage varied by locus: about 629-630 donors for A, B, C, DRB1 and DQB1; approximately 520 for DQA1; 606 for DPA1; 450 to 480 for DPB1. Rather than using new phenotypic data, the later analysis identified candidate immune exposures from TCR beta sequences and from how often those sequences occurred across donors. Four to six DR-DQ haplotypes were handled as single units for association and clustering, since linkage in the cohort was strong. Across some 400 genotyped donors of the cohort, an average of approximately 200,000 unique TCR beta nucleotide sequences per donor were sequenced, and roughly 20% of those sequences were non-productive. To predict cytomegalovirus infection status, the study brought together high-throughput TCR immunosequencing, statistical association of individual TCRs with disease status, and machine learning. An early release that covered about 600 HLA-typed donors contained about 300 gigabases of sequencing data and 70 million to 100 million unique TCR sequences. A later genetic analysis took genome-wide SNP genotypes for about 55% of the roughly 700 donors and used that subset as a discovery cohort. HLA typing covered class I and class II loci at four-digit resolution. Of the 398 genotyped donors, roughly 85% fell in the genetic ancestry cluster associated with self-reported Caucasian donors. Using immunosequencing, the study profiled T cell repertoires from 500 to 800 subjects and related those repertoires to cytomegalovirus serostatus. Along with the approximately 650-subject first cohort, a separate validation cohort of some 130 different subjects was used.

Overall study outcomes, separate from this receptor: Correlated functional status among segregating V segments might reflect linkage disequilibrium, but an unknown experimental factor could not be ruled out. In a later analysis, several top co-occurrence clusters were reported to appear linked to parvovirus B19, influenza, CMV and Epstein-Barr virus. Broadly in line with IMGT annotations, most TCR beta V segments showed up in productive rearrangements about 87% or about 30% of the time in an earlier analysis of around 550 of the donors. The authors suggested that the approach could potentially be generalized to other disease states and immunological phenotypes. Approximately 18 rarely observed V segments, including chromosome 9 orphons, were excluded from the earlier analysis of 550 to 700 of the donors because counts were too low. Cytomegalovirus status was reported to be diagnosed by the classifier with high specificity and sensitivity in both the original and validation cohorts. Across donors, most TCR sequences were observed very rarely, whereas some public TCRs were present in many individuals. Specific HLA alleles were associated with 18,000 or so TCR beta sequences at a false discovery rate of 0.05 in a later analysis. In a later analysis, the rate of TCR association differed among HLA loci, with DRB1 alleles having the most associated TCRs and HLA-C alleles having the fewest. In the study, about 150 TCR beta chains were listed as associated with cytomegalovirus. A further reported finding was that TCR beta sequences accurately predicted the HLA-A and HLA-B alleles for most subjects in the first cohort. An association between a missense DCLRE1C variant and V-gene and J-gene trimming of TCR beta chains was found in a later genetic analysis and replicated in an independent cohort. A cluster of highly shared sequence variants was judged likely to be a technical artifact of the sequencing pipeline. In a later genetic analysis, fewer N-insertions in productive TCRs were reported among donors in an Asian-associated ancestry cluster than the roughly 700-donor mean. Assigning TCR associations to individual alleles was difficult when HLA alleles, especially DR and DQ, strongly co-occurred. In this cohort, only TCR beta chains were sequenced, and detectable features were limited by the absence of alpha or paired-chain data. The only immune exposure information available for the cohort was CMV serostatus. In vitro tests confirmed that a few of the cytomegalovirus-associated TCR beta chains recognize cytomegalovirus antigens. Some IMGT-functional V segments, including TRBV6-2 and TRBV6-3, could not be told apart with the 87-base-pair reads, so those segments were excluded. The presence/absence analyses assumed that sequencing depth was roughly uniform across donors, and that assumption may not be true. Because HLA typing was unavailable for some donors at each locus, only the typed subset was used in association tests. In a later analysis, HLA-associated TCR beta chains were found to be more clonally expanded and to have lower generation probabilities than equally common non-associated chains. According to a later analysis, most CMV-associated TCR beta chains appeared to be HLA-restricted, and the HLA associations seemed to be driven largely by CMV exposure.

The cohort comprised around 700 healthy bone marrow donors. At the time of sampling, every cohort member was nominally healthy, though immune exposures that went unrecorded were likely present. The donor was CMV seronegative and belonged to the group of over 300 seronegative cohort members. A peripheral blood sample was collected from each donor, and TCR beta sequencing was performed on peripheral blood mononuclear cells. Genomic DNA was extracted from the blood cell samples with the Qiagen DNeasy Blood Extraction Kit. CDR1 MGHRA and CDR2 YSYEKL are derived from the germline V gene. The junction shows trimming of 4 bases on V and 6 bases on J, and the gene matches do not reach 16 bases of it. From its cysteine to its phenylalanine, the CDR3 spans 18 amino acids. Kept here is only the CDR3 DNA, which spans 54 bases and is read in frame from base 1.

The sequenced sample was PBMCs. The rearranged segments are TRBV4-1 and TRBJ2-2, and 8 junctional nucleotides match TRBD2. This TCR was sampled from a man aged 55 to 69 in good health and CMV-seronegative. This receptor has the CDR3 CASSLGLIRGGLAGELFF. The sequenced DNA: TGCGCCAGCAGCCTGGGACTTATTCGGGGGGGCCTGGCCGGGGAGCTGTTTTTT.